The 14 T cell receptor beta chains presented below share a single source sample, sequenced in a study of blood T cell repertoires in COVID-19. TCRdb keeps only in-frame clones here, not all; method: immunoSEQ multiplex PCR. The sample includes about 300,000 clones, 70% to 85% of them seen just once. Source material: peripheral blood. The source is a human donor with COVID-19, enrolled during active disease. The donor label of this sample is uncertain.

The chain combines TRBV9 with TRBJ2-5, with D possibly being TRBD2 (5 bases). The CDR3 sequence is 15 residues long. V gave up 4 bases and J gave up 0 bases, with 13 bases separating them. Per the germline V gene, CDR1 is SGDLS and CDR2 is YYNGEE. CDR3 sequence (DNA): TGTGCCAGCAGCCCAAGAGCGGTTTACCAAGAGACCCAGTACTTC. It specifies CASSPRAVYQETQYF.

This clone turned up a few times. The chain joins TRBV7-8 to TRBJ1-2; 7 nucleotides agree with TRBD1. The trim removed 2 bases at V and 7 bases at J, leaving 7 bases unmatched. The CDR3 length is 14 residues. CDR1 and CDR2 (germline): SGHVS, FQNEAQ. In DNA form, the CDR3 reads TGTGCCAGCAGCTTACTCGAGGGGGCGACTGGCTACACCTTC. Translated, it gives CASSLLEGATGYTF. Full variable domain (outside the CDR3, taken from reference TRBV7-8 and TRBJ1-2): GAGVSQSPRYKVAKRGQDVALRCDPISGHVSLFWYQQALGQGPEFLTYFQNEAQLDKSGLPSDRFFAERPEGSVSTLKIQRTQQEDSAVYLCASSLLEGATGYTFGSGTRLTVV.

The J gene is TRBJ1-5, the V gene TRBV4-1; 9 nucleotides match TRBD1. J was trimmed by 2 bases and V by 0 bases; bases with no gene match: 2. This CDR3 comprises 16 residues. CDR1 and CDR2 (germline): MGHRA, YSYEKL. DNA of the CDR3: TGCGCCAGCAGCCAAGAGGGGACAGGGCGCAATCAGCCCCAGCATTTT. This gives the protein CASSQEGTGRNQPQHF.

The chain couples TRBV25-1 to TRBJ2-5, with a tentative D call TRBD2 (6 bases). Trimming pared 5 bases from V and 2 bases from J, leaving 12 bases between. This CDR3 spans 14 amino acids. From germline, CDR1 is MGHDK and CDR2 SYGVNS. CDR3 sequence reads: CASSSRTKQETQYF. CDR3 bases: TGTGCCAGCAGTTCCAGGACTAAGCAAGAGACCCAGTACTTC.

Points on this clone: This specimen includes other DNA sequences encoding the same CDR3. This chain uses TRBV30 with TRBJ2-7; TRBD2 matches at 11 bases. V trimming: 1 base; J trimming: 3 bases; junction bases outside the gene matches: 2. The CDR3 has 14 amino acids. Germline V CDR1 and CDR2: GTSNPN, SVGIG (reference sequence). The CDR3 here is CAWSGLAGGYEQYF. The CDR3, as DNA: TGTGCCTGGAGTGGGCTAGCGGGAGGCTACGAGCAGTACTTC.

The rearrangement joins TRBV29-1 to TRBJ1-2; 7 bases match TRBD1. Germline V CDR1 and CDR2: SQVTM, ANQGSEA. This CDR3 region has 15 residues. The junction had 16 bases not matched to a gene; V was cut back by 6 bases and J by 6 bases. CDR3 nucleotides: TGCAGCGTAGGACCCTATGGCAGGGGGAAGGATGGCTACACCTTC. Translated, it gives CSVGPYGRGKDGYTF.

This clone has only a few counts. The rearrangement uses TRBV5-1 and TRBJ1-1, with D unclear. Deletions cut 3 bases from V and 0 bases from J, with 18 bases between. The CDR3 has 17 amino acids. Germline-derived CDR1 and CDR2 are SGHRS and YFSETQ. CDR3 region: CASSWRPRIPMNTEAFF. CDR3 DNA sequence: TGCGCCAGCAGCTGGAGGCCCAGAATCCCCATGAACACTGAAGCTTTCTTT.

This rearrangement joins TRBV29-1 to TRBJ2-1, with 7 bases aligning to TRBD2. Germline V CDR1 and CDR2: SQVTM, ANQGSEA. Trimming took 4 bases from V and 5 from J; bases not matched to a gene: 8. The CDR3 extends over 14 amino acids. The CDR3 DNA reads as TGCAGCGTTGGTACTAGCGCCATTCACAATGAGCAGTTCTTC. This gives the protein CSVGTSAIHNEQFF.

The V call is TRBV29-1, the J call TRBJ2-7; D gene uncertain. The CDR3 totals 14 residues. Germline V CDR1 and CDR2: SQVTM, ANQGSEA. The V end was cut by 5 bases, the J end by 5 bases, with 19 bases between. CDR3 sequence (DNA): TGCAGCGTTTGGTCGTCAGCTTCGGGTGACGAGCAGTACTTC. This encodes CSVWSSASGDEQYF.

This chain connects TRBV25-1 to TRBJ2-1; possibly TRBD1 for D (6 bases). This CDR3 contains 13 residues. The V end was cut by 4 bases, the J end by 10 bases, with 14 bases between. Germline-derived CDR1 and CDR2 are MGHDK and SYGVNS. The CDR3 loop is CASSGAGVGEQFF. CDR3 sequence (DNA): TGTGCCAGCAGTGGGGCAGGGGTTGGCGAGCAGTTCTTC.

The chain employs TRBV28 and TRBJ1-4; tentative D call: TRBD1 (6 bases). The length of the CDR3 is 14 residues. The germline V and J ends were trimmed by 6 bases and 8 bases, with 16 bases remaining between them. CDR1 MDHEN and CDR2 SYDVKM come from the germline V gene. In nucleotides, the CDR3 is TGTGCCAGCAGCTCAACAGGGACGAGGGAAAAACTGTTTTTT. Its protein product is CASSSTGTREKLFF.

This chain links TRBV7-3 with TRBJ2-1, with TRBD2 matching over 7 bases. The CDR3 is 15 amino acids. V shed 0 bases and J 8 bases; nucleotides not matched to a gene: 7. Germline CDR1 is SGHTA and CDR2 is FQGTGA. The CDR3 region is CASSLTSGSWDEQFF. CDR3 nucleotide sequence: TGTGCCAGCAGCTTAACTAGCGGGTCCTGGGATGAGCAGTTCTTC. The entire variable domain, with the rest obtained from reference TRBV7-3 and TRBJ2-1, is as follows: GAGVSQTPSNKVTEKGKYVELRCDPISGHTALYWYRQSLGQGPEFLIYFQGTGAADDSGLPNDRFFAVRPEGSVSTLKIQRTERGDSAVYLCASSLTSGSWDEQFFGPGTRLTVL.

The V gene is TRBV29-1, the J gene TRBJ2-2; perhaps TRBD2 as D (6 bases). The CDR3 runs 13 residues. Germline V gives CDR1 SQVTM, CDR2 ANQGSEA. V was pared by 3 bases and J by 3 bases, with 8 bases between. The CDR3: CSVDAGYTGELFF. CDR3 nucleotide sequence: TGCAGCGTTGATGCGGGGTACACCGGGGAGCTGTTTTTT.

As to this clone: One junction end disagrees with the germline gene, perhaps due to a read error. CDR3 loop: CSARKDREGHF. CDR3 in DNA: TGCAGTGCTAGAAAGGACAGGGAGGGTCACTTC. This chain connects TRBV20-1 to TRBJ2-4; perhaps TRBD1 as D (8 bases). Germline CDR1 reads DFQATT; CDR2 reads SNEGSKA (reference sequence). CDR3 length: 11 residues.